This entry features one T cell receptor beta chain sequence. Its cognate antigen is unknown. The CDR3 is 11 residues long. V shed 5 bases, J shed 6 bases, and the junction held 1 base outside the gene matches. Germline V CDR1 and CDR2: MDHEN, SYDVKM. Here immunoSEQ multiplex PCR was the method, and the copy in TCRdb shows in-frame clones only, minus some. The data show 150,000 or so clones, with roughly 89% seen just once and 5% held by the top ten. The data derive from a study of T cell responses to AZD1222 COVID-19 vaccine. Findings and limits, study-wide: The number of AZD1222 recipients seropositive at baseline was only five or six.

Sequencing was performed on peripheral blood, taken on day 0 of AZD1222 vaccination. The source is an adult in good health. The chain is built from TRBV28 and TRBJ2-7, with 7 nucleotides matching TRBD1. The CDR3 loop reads CASSTGVEQYF. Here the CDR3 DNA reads TGTGCCAGCAGTACAGGGGTCGAGCAGTACTTC. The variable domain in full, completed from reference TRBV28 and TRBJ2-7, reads DVKVTQSSRYLVKRTGEKVFLECVQDMDHENMFWYRQDPGLGLRLIYFSYDVKMKEKGDIPEGYSVSREKKERFSLILESASTNQTSMYLCASSTGVEQYFGPGTRLTVT.